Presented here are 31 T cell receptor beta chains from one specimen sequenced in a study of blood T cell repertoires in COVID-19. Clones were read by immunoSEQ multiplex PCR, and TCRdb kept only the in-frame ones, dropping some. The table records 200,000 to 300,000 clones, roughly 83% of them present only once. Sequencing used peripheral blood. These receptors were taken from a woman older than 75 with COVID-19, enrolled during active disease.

CDR3 nucleotide sequence: TGTGCCAGCAGCTTAACCCGGGGAACTCAAGAGACCCAGTACTTC. Protein: CASSLTRGTQETQYF. V gene TRBV7-3 combines with J gene TRBJ2-5; D may be TRBD2 (5 bases). The germline V gene has CDR1 SGHTA and CDR2 FQGTGA. The CDR3 spans 15 residues. With 0 bases removed from V and 2 bases from J, the gap between germline ends came to 10 bases. The full variable domain, completed using reference TRBV7-3 and TRBJ2-5, is GAGVSQTPSNKVTEKGKYVELRCDPISGHTALYWYRQSLGQGPEFLIYFQGTGAADDSGLPNDRFFAVRPEGSVSTLKIQRTERGDSAVYLCASSLTRGTQETQYFGPGTRLLVL.

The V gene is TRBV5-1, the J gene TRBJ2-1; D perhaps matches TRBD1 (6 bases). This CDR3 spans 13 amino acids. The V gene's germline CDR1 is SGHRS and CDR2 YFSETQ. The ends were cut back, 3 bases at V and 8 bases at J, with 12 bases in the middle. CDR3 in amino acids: CASSWGQRDEQFF. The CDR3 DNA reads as TGCGCCAGCAGCTGGGGACAACGCGATGAGCAGTTCTTC.

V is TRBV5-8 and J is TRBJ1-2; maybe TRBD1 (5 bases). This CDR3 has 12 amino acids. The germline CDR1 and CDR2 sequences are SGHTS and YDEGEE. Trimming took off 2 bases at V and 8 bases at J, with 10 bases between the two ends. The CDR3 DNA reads TGTGCCAGCAGCTTCGCAGGGCAAGGCTACACCTTC. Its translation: CASSFAGQGYTF. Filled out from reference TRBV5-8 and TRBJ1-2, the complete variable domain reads EAGVTQSPTHLIKTRGQQATLRCSPISGHTSVYWYQQALGLGLQFLLWYDEGEERNRGNFPPRFSGRQFPNYSSELNVNALELEDSALYLCASSFAGQGYTFGSGTRLTVV.

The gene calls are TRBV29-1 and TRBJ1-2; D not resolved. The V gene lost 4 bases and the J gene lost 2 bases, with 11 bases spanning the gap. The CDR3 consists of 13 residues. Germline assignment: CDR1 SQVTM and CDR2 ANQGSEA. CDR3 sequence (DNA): TGCAGCGTTGTAAGCGGGGTGAACTATGGCTACACCTTC. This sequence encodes CSVVSGVNYGYTF.

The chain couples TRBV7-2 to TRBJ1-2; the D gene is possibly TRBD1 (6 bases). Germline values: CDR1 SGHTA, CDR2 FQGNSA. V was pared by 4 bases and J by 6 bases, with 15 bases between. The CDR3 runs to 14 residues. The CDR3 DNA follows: TGTGCCAGCAGCTCCTCAAATAACAGGGATGGCTACACCTTC. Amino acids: CASSSSNNRDGYTF.

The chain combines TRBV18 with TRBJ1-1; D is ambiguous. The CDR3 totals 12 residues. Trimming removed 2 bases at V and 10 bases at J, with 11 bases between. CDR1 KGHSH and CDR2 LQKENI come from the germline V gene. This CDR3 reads CASSPGPGGAFF. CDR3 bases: TGTGCCAGCTCACCAGGCCCGGGAGGAGCTTTCTTT.

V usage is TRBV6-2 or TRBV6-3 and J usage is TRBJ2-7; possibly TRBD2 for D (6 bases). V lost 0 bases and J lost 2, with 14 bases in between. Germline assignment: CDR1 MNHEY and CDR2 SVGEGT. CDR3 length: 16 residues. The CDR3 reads CASSYSLGGKPYEQYV. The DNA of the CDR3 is TGTGCCAGCAGTTACTCATTAGGAGGGAAACCCTACGAGCAGTACGTC.

Here the CDR3 DNA reads TGTGCCAGCAGCCGGGACAGGGGCACCGGGGAGCTGTTTTTT. It yields the protein CASSRDRGTGELFF. The J gene is TRBJ2-2, the V gene TRBV7-3, with 10 nucleotides matching TRBD1. V gave up 5 bases and J gave up 4 bases; unmatched junction bases: 1. CDR3 length: 14 residues. Germline CDR1 reads SGHTA; CDR2 reads FQGTGA.

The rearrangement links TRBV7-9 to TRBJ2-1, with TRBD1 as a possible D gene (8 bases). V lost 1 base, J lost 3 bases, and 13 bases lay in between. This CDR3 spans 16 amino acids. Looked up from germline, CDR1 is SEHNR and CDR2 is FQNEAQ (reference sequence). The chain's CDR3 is CASSLGTGRVYNEQFF. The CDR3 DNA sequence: TGTGCCAGCAGCTTAGGGACAGGGAGGGTCTACAATGAGCAGTTCTTC.

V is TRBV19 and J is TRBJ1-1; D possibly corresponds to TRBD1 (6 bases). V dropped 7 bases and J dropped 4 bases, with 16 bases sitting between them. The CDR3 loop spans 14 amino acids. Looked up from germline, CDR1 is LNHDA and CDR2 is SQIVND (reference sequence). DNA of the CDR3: TGTGCCAGTACCCCAGGGGAGTCGGGCACTGAAGCTTTCTTT. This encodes CASTPGESGTEAFF. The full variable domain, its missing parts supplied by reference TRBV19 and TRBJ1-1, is DGGITQSPKYLFRKEGQNVTLSCEQNLNHDAMYWYRQDPGQGLRLIYYSQIVNDFQKGDIAEGYSVSREKKESFPLTVTSAQKNPTAFYLCASTPGESGTEAFFGQGTRLTVV.

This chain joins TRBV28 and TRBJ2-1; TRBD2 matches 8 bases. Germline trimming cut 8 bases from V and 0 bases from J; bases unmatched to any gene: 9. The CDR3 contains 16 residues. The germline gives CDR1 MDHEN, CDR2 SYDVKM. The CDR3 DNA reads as TGTGCCAGCGGAATAGCACTAGCGGACTCCTACAATGAGCAGTTCTTC. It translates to CASGIALADSYNEQFF.

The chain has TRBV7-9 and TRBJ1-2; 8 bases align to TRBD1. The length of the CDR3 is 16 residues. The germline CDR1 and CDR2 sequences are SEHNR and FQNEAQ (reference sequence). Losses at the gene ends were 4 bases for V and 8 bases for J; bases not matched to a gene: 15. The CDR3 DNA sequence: TGTGCCAGCAGCTCGAGACGGGTCGACAGGGGATGGGGCTACACCTTC. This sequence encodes CASSSRRVDRGWGYTF.

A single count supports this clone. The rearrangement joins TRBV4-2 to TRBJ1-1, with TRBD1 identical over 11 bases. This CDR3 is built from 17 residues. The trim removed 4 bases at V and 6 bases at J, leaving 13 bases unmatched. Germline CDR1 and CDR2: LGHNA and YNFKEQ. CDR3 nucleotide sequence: TGTGCCAGCAGCCCCGTTTCCGCGCGGGACAGGGGGTCTGAAGCTTTCTTT. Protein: CASSPVSARDRGSEAFF.

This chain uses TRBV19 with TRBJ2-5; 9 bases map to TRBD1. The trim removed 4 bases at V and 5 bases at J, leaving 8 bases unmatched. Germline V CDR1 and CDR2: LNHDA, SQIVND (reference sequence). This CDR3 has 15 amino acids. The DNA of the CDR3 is TGTGCCAGTAGTAGCCAAACAGGGGGCAGGGAGACCCAGTACTTC. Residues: CASSSQTGGRETQYF.

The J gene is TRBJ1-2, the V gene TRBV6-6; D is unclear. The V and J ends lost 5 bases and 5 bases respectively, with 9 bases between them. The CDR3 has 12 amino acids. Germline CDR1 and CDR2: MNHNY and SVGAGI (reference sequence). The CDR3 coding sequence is TGTGCCAGCAGTAGAGTACCGTATGGCTACACCTTC. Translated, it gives CASSRVPYGYTF.

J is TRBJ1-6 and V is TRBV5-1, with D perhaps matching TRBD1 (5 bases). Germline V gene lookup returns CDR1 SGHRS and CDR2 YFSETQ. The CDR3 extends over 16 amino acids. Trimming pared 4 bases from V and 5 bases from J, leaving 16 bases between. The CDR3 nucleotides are TGCGCCAGCAGCGATGGGGGGGGGAAACATAATTCACCCCTCCACTTT. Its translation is CASSDGGGKHNSPLHF. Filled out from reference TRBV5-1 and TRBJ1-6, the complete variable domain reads KAGVTQTPRYLIKTRGQQVTLSCSPISGHRSVSWYQQTPGQGLQFLFEYFSETQRNKGNFPGRFSGRQFSNSRSEMNVSTLELGDSALYLCASSDGGGKHNSPLHFGNGTRLTVT.

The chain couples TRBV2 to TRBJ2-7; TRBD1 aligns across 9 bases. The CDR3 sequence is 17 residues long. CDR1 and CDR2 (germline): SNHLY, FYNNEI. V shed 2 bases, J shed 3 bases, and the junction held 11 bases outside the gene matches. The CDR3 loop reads CASSERSPRQGDYEQYV. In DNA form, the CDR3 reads TGTGCCAGCAGTGAACGAAGTCCGAGACAGGGGGACTACGAGCAGTACGTC.

The CDR3 nucleotides read TGCGCCAGCAGTAACAGGGAGGATACGCAGTATTTT. Translation gives CASSNREDTQYF. The genes are TRBV10-1 and TRBJ2-3, with D possibly being TRBD1 (6 bases). The CDR3 has 12 amino acids. V gave up 5 bases and J gave up 6 bases, with 9 bases separating them. Germline CDR1 is WNHNN and CDR2 is SYGVQD (reference sequence).

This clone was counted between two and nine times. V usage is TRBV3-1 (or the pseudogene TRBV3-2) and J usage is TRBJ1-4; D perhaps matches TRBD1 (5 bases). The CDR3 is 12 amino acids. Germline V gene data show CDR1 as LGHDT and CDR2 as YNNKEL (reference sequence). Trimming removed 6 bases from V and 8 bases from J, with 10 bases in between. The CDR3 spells CASSPPGEKLFF. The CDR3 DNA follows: TGTGCCAGCAGTCCGCCAGGGGAAAAACTGTTTTTT.

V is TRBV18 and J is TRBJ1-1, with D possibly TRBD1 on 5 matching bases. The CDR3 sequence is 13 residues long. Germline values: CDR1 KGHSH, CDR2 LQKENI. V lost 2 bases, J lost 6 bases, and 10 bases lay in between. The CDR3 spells CASSPNQGAEAFF. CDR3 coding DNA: TGTGCCAGCTCACCAAACCAGGGCGCTGAAGCTTTCTTT.

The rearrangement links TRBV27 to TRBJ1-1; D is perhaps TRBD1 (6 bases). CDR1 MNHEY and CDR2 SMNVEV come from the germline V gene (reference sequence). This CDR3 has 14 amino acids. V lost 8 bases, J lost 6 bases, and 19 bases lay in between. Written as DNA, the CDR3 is TGTGCCAGCTCATTATCGGGGGGGCTCGCTGAAGCTTTCTTT. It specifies CASSLSGGLAEAFF.

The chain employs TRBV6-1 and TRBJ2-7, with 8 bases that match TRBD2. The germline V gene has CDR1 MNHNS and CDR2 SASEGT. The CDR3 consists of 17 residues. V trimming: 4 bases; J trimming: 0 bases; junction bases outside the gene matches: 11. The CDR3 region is CASSVVLAGASSYEQYF. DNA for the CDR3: TGTGCCAGCAGTGTAGTCCTAGCGGGTGCTAGCTCCTACGAGCAGTACTTC.

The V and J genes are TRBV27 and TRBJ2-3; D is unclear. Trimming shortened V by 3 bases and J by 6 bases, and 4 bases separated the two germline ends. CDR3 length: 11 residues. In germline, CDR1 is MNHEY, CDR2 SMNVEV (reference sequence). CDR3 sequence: CASSFYDTQYF. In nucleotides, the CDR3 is TGTGCCAGCAGTTTTTATGATACGCAGTATTTT.

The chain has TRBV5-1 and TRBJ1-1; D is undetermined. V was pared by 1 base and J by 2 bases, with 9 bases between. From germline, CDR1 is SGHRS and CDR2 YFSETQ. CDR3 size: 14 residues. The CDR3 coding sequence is TGCGCCAGCAGCTTGTTACGAGGCAACACTGAAGCTTTCTTT. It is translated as CASSLLRGNTEAFF.

CDR3 region: CATSRGPGAGGMIYGYTF. The DNA for the CDR3 is TGTGCCACCAGCAGAGGCCCCGGGGCAGGGGGGATGATCTATGGCTACACCTTC. This chain connects TRBV15 to TRBJ1-2; 7 bases agree with TRBD1. Trimming cost V 1 base and J 4 bases; bases outside gene matches: 15. This CDR3 has 18 residues. Germline values: CDR1 LNHNV, CDR2 YYDKDF (reference sequence).

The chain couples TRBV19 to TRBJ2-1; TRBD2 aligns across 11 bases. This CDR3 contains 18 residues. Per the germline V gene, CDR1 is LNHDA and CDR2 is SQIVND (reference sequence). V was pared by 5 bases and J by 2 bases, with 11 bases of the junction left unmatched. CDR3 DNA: TGTGCCAGTAGTCCCCGGGGTAGCGGGGGGGCTACCTACAATGAGCAGTTCTTC. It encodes CASSPRGSGGATYNEQFF.

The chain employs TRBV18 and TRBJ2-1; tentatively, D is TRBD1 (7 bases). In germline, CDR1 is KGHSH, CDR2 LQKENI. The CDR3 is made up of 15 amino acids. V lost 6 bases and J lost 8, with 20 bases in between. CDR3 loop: CASSPGQGGRDEQFF. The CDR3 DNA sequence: TGTGCCAGCTCCCCTGGTCAGGGGGGTAGAGATGAGCAGTTCTTC.

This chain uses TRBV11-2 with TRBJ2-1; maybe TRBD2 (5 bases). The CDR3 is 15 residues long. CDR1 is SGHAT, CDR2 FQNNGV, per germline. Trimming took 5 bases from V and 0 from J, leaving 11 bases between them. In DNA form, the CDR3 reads TGTGCCAGCAGCACCGACGGGGTCTCCTACAATGAGCAGTTCTTC. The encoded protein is CASSTDGVSYNEQFF.

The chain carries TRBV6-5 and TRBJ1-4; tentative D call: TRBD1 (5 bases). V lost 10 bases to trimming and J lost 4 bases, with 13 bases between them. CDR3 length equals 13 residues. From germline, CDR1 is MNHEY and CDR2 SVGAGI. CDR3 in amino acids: CAILLQDNEKLFF. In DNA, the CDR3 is TGTGCCATCTTGCTACAGGATAATGAAAAACTGTTTTTT.

The CDR3 spells CASSEGTGFWNSPLHF. The CDR3, as DNA: TGTGCCAGCAGTGAAGGGACAGGGTTTTGGAATTCACCCCTCCACTTT. The genes are TRBV6-1 and TRBJ1-6, with 8 bases fitting TRBD1. Germline CDR1 and CDR2: MNHNS and SASEGT. V dropped 1 base and J dropped 7; count of bases not matched to a gene: 6. This CDR3 is 16 amino acids long.

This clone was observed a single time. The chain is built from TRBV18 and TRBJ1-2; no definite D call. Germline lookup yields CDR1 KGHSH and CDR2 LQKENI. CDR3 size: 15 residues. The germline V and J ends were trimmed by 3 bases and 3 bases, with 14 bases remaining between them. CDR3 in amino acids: CASSPTPDGDYGYTF. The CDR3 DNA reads TGTGCCAGCTCACCGACTCCTGACGGGGACTATGGCTACACCTTC.